Below, 17 T cell receptor beta chains from the same sample are listed, as sequenced in a study of identical twins. A single record per CDR3 protein comes from TCRdb applying MiXCR to the 5' RACE reads. Counted here are roughly 290,000 distinct CDR3 sequences, more than 6.5% occurring once; the ten biggest clones make up around 2.1%. These records were also assigned to another study, of yellow fever vaccine responses in identical twins.

The sample was memory (CD45RO+) T cells sorted from blood. The receptors were gathered from a woman aged 18-35 years in good health.

This clonotype showed up just a few times. The chain carries TRBV3-1 and TRBJ1-3, with D possibly matching TRBD1 (6 bases). This CDR3 comprises 14 residues. V dropped 4 bases and J dropped 2 bases, with 9 bases sitting between them. Germline lookup yields CDR1 LGHDT and CDR2 YNNKEL (reference sequence). The CDR3 sequence is CASSPRTAGNTIYF. CDR3 DNA: TGTGCCAGCAGCCCGAGGACAGCTGGAAACACCATATATTTT. Together with reference TRBV3-1 and TRBJ1-3, the CDR3 gives the full variable domain: DTAVSQTPKYLVTQMGNDKSIKCEQNLGHDTMYWYKQDSKKFLKIMFSYNNKELIINETVPNRFSPKSPDKAHLNLHINSLELGDSAVYFCASSPRTAGNTIYFGEGSWLTVV.

This clonotype occurred a few times. The gene calls are TRBV6-1 and TRBJ1-2; D perhaps matches TRBD1 (5 bases). This CDR3 contains 13 residues. V lost 7 bases, J lost 8 bases, and 17 bases lay in between. Germline V CDR1 and CDR2: MNHNS, SASEGT. The CDR3 spells CASTSDTGYGYTF. The CDR3 nucleotides are TGTGCCAGCACCTCGGACACGGGTTACGGCTACACCTTC.

On this clonotype itself: Compared with germline, one end of the junction differs, possibly owing to a read error. The chain recombines TRBV11-2 with TRBJ2-4, with a possible D match to TRBD1 (5 bases). Germline V gene sequence: CDR1 SGHAT, CDR2 FQNNGV. The CDR3 spans 15 residues. CDR3 sequence: CASSLQGLTKDIQYF. CDR3 bases: TGTGCCAGCAGCTTACAGGGTCTAACCAAAGACATTCAGTACTTC.

This clonotype turned up a few times. This rearrangement joins TRBV5-1 to TRBJ1-1; 10 bases are a match to TRBD1. V dropped 2 bases and J dropped 7; count of bases not matched to a gene: 5. From germline, CDR1 is SGHRS and CDR2 YFSETQ. The CDR3 is 14 amino acids. CDR3 sequence reads: CASSFDRGRSEAFF. DNA of the CDR3: TGCGCCAGCAGCTTCGACAGGGGGCGTAGTGAAGCTTTCTTT.

This clonotype was seen at least ten times. The chain couples TRBV3-1 to TRBJ2-1; 15 bases map to TRBD2. Germline-derived CDR1 and CDR2 are LGHDT and YNNKEL (reference sequence). This CDR3 region has 15 residues. The trim removed 4 bases at V and 6 bases at J, leaving 1 base unmatched. CDR3: CASSLGLAGGNEQFF. The CDR3 DNA reads as TGTGCCAGCAGCCTGGGACTAGCGGGAGGCAATGAGCAGTTCTTC.

This clonotype was seen repeatedly, ten times or more. The chain has TRBV4-1 and TRBJ2-3; 12 bases match TRBD2. This CDR3 region has 17 residues. Per germline, CDR1 MGHRA and CDR2 YSYEKL. V gave up 5 bases and J gave up 5 bases; unmatched junction bases: 11. The CDR3 coding sequence is TGCGCCAGCAGCAAGACTAGCGGGGGTTCGACTGTAGATACGCAGTATTTT. Translation gives CASSKTSGGSTVDTQYF.

This clonotype was seen a few times. This chain joins TRBV14 and TRBJ1-6; D is unresolved. Germline-derived CDR1 and CDR2 are SGHDN and FVKESK. This CDR3 has 15 residues. Trimming pared 1 base from V and 9 bases from J, leaving 13 bases between. The CDR3 nucleotides read TGTGCCAGCAGCCAAGGAAATGGGCTGGGTTCACCCCTCCACTTT. Translation gives CASSQGNGLGSPLHF.

This clonotype showed up many times. The CDR3 protein is CATSTPHTSLGEQYF. CDR3 nucleotide sequence: TGTGCCACCAGCACTCCACATACTAGCCTTGGCGAGCAGTACTTC. The chain combines TRBV15 with TRBJ2-7; a possible D gene is TRBD2 (6 bases). The CDR3 loop spans 15 amino acids. CDR1 and CDR2 (germline): LNHNV, YYDKDF (reference sequence). Trimming cost V 4 bases and J 6 bases, with 19 bases left between them. Full variable domain (rest looked up from reference TRBV15 and TRBJ2-7): DAMVIQNPRYQVTQFGKPVTLSCSQTLNHNVMYWYQQKSSQAPKLLFHYYDKDFNNEADTPDNFQSRRPNTSFCFLDIRSPGLGDTAMYLCATSTPHTSLGEQYFGPGTRLTVT.

This clonotype was seen more than once but under ten times. V is TRBV7-2 and J is TRBJ2-6, with no clear D. The CDR3 contains 17 residues. Looked up from germline, CDR1 is SGHTA and CDR2 is FQGNSA. Between the trimmed V and J ends, which lost 1 base and 0 bases, there was a span of 10 bases. In DNA, the CDR3 is TGTGCCAGCAGCTTAGGGTTGTTACGCTCTGGGGCCAACGTCCTGACTTTC. It yields the protein CASSLGLLRSGANVLTF.

This clonotype was observed a handful of times. This may stem from a read error, because a much larger clone lies one nucleotide away. CDR3 sequence: CSVVADSGNTIYF. The CDR3 nucleotides read TGCAGCGTTGTGGCAGACTCTGGAAACACCATATATTTT. The chain is built from TRBV29-1 and TRBJ1-3; D not resolved. The germline V gene encodes CDR1 SQVTM and CDR2 ANQGSEA. This CDR3 is 13 amino acids long. The germline V and J ends were trimmed by 4 bases and 0 bases, with 7 bases remaining between them.

V and J are TRBV5-3 and TRBJ2-7, with 8 bases aligning to TRBD1. TRBV5-3 is filed as an ORF, its function uncertain. This CDR3 has 13 amino acids. The J segment lost 13 bases and the V segment lost 9 bases, leaving 18 bases of the junction unmatched. CDR3 sequence (DNA): TGTGCCATCGGCCCGCCCGGACAGGGACGAGTATACTTC. Translation: CAIGPPGQGRVYF.

Only a few counts were recorded for this clonotype. The chain carries TRBV20-1 and TRBJ2-5, with TRBD2 identical over 8 bases. CDR3 length equals 16 residues. Losses at the gene ends were 0 bases for V and 0 bases for J; bases not matched to a gene: 6. Germline V gene sequence: CDR1 DFQATT, CDR2 SNEGSKA (reference sequence). The chain's CDR3 is CSARDWAGGYQETQYF. The CDR3 bases are TGCAGTGCTAGAGATTGGGCGGGAGGATACCAAGAGACCCAGTACTTC.

This clonotype was counted many times. The chain combines TRBV5-1 with TRBJ2-2, with D hard to call. This CDR3 region has 14 residues. V lost 4 bases and J lost 4, with 11 bases in between. Germline V lookup: CDR1 SGHRS, CDR2 YFSETQ. This CDR3 is CASSRDGSTGELFF. CDR3 DNA: TGCGCCAGCAGCCGAGACGGGTCCACCGGGGAGCTGTTTTTT.

The chain recombines TRBV20-1 with TRBJ2-7, with 7 bases that match TRBD2. With 3 bases clipped from V and 7 bases from J, the junction kept 6 bases outside the gene matches. CDR1 DFQATT and CDR2 SNEGSKA come from the germline V gene (reference sequence). This CDR3 is 12 amino acids long. CDR3 sequence: CSASGGGVEQYV. The CDR3, as DNA: TGCAGTGCTAGTGGGGGGGGAGTGGAGCAGTACGTC.

This clonotype was observed many times. The rearrangement uses TRBV5-1 and TRBJ2-5; the D gene could be TRBD1 or TRBD2 (5 bases each). The V end lost 3 bases, the J end lost 5 bases, and 14 bases lay between the germline ends. This CDR3 spans 14 amino acids. Germline-derived CDR1 and CDR2 are SGHRS and YFSETQ. CDR3 nucleotide sequence: TGCGCCAGCAGCTCTATGGGGGATTCGGAGACCCAGTACTTC. Its protein product is CASSSMGDSETQYF. Combining the CDR3 with reference TRBV5-1 and TRBJ2-5 gives the whole variable domain KAGVTQTPRYLIKTRGQQVTLSCSPISGHRSVSWYQQTPGQGLQFLFEYFSETQRNKGNFPGRFSGRQFSNSRSEMNVSTLELGDSALYLCASSSMGDSETQYFGPGTRLLVL.

The genes are TRBV20-1 and TRBJ2-1; TRBD2 agrees at 8 bases. CDR1 and CDR2 from the germline V gene are DFQATT and SNEGSKA (reference sequence). The V and J ends lost 1 base and 7 bases, in that order; junction bases with no gene match: 6. This CDR3 is built from 14 residues. The CDR3 DNA sequence: TGCAGTGCTAGAGCGGGACTAGAGCGTAATGAGCAGTTCTTC. It encodes CSARAGLERNEQFF.

This clonotype was seen repeatedly, ten times or more. This rearrangement joins TRBV5-1 to TRBJ1-5; no clear D. V lost 0 bases and J 4 bases, leaving 8 bases between the germline ends. CDR1 is SGHRS, CDR2 YFSETQ, per germline. The CDR3 totals 14 residues. CDR3 DNA: TGCGCCAGCAGCTTGGCCGGCCAGAATCAGCCCCAGCATTTT. It encodes CASSLAGQNQPQHF.